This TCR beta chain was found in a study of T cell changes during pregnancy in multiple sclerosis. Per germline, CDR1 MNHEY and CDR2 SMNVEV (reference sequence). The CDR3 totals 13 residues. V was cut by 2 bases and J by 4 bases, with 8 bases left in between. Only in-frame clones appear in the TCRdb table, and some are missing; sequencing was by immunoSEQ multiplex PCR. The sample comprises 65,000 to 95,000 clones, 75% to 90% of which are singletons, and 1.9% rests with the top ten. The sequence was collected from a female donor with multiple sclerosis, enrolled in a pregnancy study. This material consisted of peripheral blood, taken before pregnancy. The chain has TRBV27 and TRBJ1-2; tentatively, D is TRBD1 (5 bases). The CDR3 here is CASSLAGLYGYTF. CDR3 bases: TGTGCCAGCAGTTTAGCGGGGCTCTATGGCTACACCTTC.